This T cell receptor (beta chain) comes out of a study of blood T cell repertoires in COVID-19. This CDR3 comprises 15 residues. The V end was cut by 0 bases, the J end by 0 bases, with 9 bases between. Germline-derived CDR1 and CDR2 are SGHRS and YFSETQ. Method: immunoSEQ multiplex PCR; TCRdb's copy keeps in-frame clones and lacks some. The sample holds 80,000 to 100,000 clones; about 86% are singletons and the top ten take over 15%. This rearrangement joins TRBV5-1 to TRBJ1-1, with D perhaps TRBD1 (6 bases). This TCR was sampled from an elderly woman with acute or convalescent COVID-19. The sequenced sample consisted of peripheral blood. The CDR3 DNA is TGCGCCAGCAGCTTGGTTGGGGGCTTGAACACTGAAGCTTTCTTT. Residues: CASSLVGGLNTEAFF.